Each of the 5 T cell receptor beta chains below was sequenced from the same sample in a study of PD-L1 blockade in urothelial cancer. The protocol was immunoSEQ multiplex PCR, while the TCRdb copy is restricted to in-frame clones and leaves out a portion. The sample lists 40,000 to 45,000 clones, more than 75% occurring once. Sequencing used PBMCs, obtained around atezolizumab (anti-PD-L1) treatment. The receptors come from a woman aged 55-75 years with urothelial cancer.

The J gene is TRBJ1-2, the V gene TRBV19; D gene unclear. The CDR3 is made up of 13 amino acids. CDR1 is LNHDA, CDR2 SQIVND, per germline (reference sequence). The V end lost 2 bases, the J end lost 3 bases, and 7 bases lay between the germline ends. CDR3 in DNA: TGTGCCAGTAGTATACCCCCTTACTATGGCTACACCTTC. Residues: CASSIPPYYGYTF.

This chain joins TRBV5-4 and TRBJ2-7; 10 bases are a match to TRBD1. Per the germline V gene, CDR1 is SGHNT and CDR2 is YYREEE (reference sequence). This CDR3 comprises 15 residues. Trimming at V came to 2 bases and at J to 7 bases, leaving 9 bases not matched to a gene. As DNA, the CDR3 is TGTGCCAGCAGCTTCGGTGACAGGGGGCGGACGGAGCAGTACTTC. Translation: CASSFGDRGRTEQYF.

The chain carries TRBV28 and TRBJ1-5; D remains ambiguous. Trimming removed 3 bases from V and 3 bases from J, with 15 bases in between. This CDR3 has 16 residues. Germline loops: CDR1 MDHEN, CDR2 SYDVKM. CDR3 coding DNA: TGTGCCAGCAGTTTTGATTTGGGAGGGCCCAATCAGCCCCAGCATTTT. Its protein is CASSFDLGGPNQPQHF.

The V and J genes are TRBV10-3 and TRBJ1-1, with TRBD1 matching 9 bases. The germline V gene encodes CDR1 ENHRY and CDR2 SYGVKD. The CDR3 is made up of 18 amino acids. V was pared by 2 bases and J by 0 bases, with 10 bases of the junction left unmatched. The DNA of the CDR3 is TGTGCCATCAGTGAGGGACAGGGGAGGGCGGGCGTGAACACTGAAGCTTTCTTT. As protein: CAISEGQGRAGVNTEAFF.

This sequence joins TRBV7-9 and TRBJ1-6, with 8 bases identical to TRBD1. The CDR3 extends over 16 amino acids. V shed 8 bases, J shed 9 bases, and the junction held 15 bases outside the gene matches. Germline V lookup: CDR1 SEHNR, CDR2 FQNEAQ (reference sequence). The CDR3 here is CASERVILGQGSPLHF. As DNA, the CDR3 is TGTGCCAGCGAGCGAGTCATTTTAGGACAGGGTTCACCCCTCCACTTT.